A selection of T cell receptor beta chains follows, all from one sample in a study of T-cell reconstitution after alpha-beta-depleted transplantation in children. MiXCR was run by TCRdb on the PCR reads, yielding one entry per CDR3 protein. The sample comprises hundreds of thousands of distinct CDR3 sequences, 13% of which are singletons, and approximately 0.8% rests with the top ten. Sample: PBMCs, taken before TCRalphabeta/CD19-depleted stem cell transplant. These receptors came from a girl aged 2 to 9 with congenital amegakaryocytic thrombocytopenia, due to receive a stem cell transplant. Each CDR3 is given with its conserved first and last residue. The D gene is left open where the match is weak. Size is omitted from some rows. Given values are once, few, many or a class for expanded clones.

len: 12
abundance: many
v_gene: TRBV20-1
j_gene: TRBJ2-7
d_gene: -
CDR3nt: TGCAGTGCTAGGGGGACATCCTACGAGCAGTACTTC
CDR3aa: CSARGTSYEQYF

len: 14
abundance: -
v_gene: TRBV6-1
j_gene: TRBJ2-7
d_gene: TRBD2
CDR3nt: TGTGCCAGCCGACTAGCCGAGTCAACCTACGAGCAGTACTTC
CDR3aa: CASRLAESTYEQYF

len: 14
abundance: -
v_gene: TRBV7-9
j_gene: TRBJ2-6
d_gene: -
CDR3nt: TGTGCCAGTCAACAGGGAGACGGAGCCAACGTCCTGACTTTC
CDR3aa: CASQQGDGANVLTF

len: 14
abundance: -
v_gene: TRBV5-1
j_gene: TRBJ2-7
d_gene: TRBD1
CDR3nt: TGCGCCAGCAGCCTGCGACAGGGGAGCGACGAGCAGTACTTC
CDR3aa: CASSLRQGSDEQYF

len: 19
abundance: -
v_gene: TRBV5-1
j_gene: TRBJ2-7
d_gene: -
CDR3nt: TGCGCCAGCAGCTTGTATGGGACAGGGACTAGCTGGAGCTCCTACGAGCAGTACTTC
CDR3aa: CASSLYGTGTSWSSYEQYF

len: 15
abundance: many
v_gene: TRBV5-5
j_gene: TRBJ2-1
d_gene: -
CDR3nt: TGTGCCAGCAGCTTGGTTCCCACACTCTACAATGAGCAGTTCTTC
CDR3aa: CASSLVPTLYNEQFF

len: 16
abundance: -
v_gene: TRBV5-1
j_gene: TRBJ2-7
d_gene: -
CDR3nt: TGCGCCAGCAGCGGTGAGGTACGCCGAGCAGCCTACGAGCAGTACTTC
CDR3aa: CASSGEVRRAAYEQYF

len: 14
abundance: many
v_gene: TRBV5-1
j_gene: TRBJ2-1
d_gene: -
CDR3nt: TGCGCCAGCACGGACGGTGACTCCTACAATGAGCAGTTCTTC
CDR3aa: CASTDGDSYNEQFF

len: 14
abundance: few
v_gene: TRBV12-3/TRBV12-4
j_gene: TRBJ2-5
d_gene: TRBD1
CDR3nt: TGTGCCAGCAGCGGACAGGGGTTAAGAGAGACCCAGTACTTC
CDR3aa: CASSGQGLRETQYF

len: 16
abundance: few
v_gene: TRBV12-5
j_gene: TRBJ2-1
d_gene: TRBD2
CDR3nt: TGTGCTAGTGGTTCTAGCGGGAGGGAGGTTTACAATGAGCAGTTCTTC
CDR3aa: CASGSSGREVYNEQFF

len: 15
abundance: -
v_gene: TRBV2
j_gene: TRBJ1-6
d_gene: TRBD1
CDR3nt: TGTGCCAGCAGTGAACGGGGGACAGAGGACTCACCCCTCCACTTT
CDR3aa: CASSERGTEDSPLHF

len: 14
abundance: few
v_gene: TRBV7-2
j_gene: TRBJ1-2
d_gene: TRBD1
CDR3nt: TGTGCCAGCAGCGAAACCGGGACAGGGTATGGCTACACCTTC
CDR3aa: CASSETGTGYGYTF

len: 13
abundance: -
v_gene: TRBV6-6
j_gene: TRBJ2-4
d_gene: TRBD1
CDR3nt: TGTGCCAGCAGTCGGGACAGGGTGGTCATTCAGTACTTC
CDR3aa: CASSRDRVVIQYF

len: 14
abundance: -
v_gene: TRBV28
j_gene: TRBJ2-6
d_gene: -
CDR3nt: TGTGCCAGCCGGGCATTCTCTGGGGCCAACGTCCTGACTTTC
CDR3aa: CASRAFSGANVLTF

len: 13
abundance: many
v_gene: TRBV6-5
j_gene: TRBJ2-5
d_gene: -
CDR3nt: TGTGCCAGCAGTTATGCCAGCGGGGAGACCCAGTACTTC
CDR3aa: CASSYASGETQYF

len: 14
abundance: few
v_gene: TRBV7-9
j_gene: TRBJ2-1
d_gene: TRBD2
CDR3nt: TGTGCCAGCAGTGTTAGCGGGGGATACAATGAGCAGTTCTTC
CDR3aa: CASSVSGGYNEQFF

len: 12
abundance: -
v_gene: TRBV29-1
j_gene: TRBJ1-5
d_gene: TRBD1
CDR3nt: TGCAGCGTTGAAACGACAGGGACAGACCAGCATTTT
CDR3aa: CSVETTGTDQHF

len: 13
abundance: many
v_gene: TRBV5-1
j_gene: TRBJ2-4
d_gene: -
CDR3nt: TGCGCCAGCAGCCTCACGAGTGGTGTCATTCAGTACTTC
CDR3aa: CASSLTSGVIQYF

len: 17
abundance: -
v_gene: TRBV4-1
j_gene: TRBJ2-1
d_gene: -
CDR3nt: TGCGCCAGCAGCCCCACCCCGGGAGCGGGCACCTACAATGAGCAGTTCTTC
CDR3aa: CASSPTPGAGTYNEQFF

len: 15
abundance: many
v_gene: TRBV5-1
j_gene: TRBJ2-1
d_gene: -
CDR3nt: TGCGCCAGCAGCTCAACCGGGACCGGGCGCAATGAGCAGTTCTTC
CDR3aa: CASSSTGTGRNEQFF

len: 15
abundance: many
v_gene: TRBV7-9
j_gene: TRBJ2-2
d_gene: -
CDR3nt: TGTGCCAGCAGCTCAACAAGACTTAACACCGGGGAGCTGTTTTTT
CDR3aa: CASSSTRLNTGELFF

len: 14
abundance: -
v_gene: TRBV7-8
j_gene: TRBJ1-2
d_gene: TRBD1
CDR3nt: TGTGCCAGCAGCCTGGGGACAGGGGAGTATGGCTACACCTTC
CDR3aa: CASSLGTGEYGYTF

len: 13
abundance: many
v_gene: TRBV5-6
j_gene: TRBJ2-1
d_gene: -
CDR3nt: TGTGCCAGCTGGGACTCCGTCGGGAATGAGCAGTTCTTC
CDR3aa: CASWDSVGNEQFF

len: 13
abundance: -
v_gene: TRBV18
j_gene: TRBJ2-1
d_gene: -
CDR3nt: TGTGCCAGCTCACCTTCTCAGAGAGATGAGCAGTTCTTC
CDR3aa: CASSPSQRDEQFF

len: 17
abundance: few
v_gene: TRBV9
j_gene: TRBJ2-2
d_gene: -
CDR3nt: TGTGCCAGCAGCGTAGTTACCGGCAGGGCAGGGACCGGGGAGCTGTTTTTT
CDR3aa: CASSVVTGRAGTGELFF

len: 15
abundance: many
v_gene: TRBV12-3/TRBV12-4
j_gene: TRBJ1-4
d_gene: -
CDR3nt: TGTGCCAGCAGTGGCCCGACAGGACTAAATGAAAAACTGTTTTTT
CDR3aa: CASSGPTGLNEKLFF

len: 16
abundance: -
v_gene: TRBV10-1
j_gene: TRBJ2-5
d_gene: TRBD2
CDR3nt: TGCGCCAGCAGTAGCGGGGGCCTAGCGGACCAAGAGACCCAGTACTTC
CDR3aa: CASSSGGLADQETQYF

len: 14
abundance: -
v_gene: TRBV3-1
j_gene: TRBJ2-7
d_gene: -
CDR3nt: TGTGCCAGCAGCCAACCAGGGATACACTACGAGCAGTACTTC
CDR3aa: CASSQPGIHYEQYF

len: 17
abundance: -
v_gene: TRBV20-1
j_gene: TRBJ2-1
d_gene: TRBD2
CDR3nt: TGCAGTGCTACCCACTTTACTAGCGGGAGCCCCTACAATGAGCAGTTCTTC
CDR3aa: CSATHFTSGSPYNEQFF

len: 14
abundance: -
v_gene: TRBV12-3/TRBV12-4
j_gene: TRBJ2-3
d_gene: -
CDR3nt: TGTGCCAGCAGTTTTCAGGGGTTAACAGATACGCAGTATTTT
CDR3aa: CASSFQGLTDTQYF

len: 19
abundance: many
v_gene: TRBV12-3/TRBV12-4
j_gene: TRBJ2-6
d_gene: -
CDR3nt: TGTGCCAGCAGTTCGCTGACGGACAGACAGTTCTCTGGGGCCAACGTCCTGACTTTC
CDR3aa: CASSSLTDRQFSGANVLTF

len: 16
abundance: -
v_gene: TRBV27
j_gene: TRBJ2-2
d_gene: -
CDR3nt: TGTGCCAGCAGTTTACAAAGCCTCGCGAACACCGGGGAGCTGTTTTTT
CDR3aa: CASSLQSLANTGELFF

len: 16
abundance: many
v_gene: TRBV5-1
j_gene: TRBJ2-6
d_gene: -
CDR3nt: TGCGCCAGCAGCTTGATAGGGGCCGGCGGGGCCAACGTCCTGACTTTC
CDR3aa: CASSLIGAGGANVLTF

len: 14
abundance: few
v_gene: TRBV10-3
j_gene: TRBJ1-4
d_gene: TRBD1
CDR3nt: TGTGCCATCAGTGAGACAGGGGATAATGAAAAACTGTTTTTT
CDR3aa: CAISETGDNEKLFF

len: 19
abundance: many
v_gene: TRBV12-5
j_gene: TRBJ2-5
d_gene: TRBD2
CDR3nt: TGTGCTAGTGGTTTGGTACTGGGGACTAGCGGAGACCACCGAGAGACCCAGTACTTC
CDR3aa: CASGLVLGTSGDHRETQYF

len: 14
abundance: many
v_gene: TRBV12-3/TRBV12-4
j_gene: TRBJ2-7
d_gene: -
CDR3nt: TGTGCCAGCAGTCCTCGGGACCGTGCTTACGAGCAGTACTTC
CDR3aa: CASSPRDRAYEQYF

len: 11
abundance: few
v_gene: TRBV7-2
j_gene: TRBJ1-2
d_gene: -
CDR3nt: TGTGCCAGCAGCCCGAGAATTGGCTACACCTTC
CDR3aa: CASSPRIGYTF

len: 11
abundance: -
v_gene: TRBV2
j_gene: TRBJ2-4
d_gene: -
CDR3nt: TGTGCCAGCAGTGAAGTGGGCATTCAGTACTTC
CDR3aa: CASSEVGIQYF

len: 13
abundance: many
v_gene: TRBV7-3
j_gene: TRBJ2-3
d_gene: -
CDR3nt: TGTGCCAGCAGCCCCCAACTGGCAGATACGCAGTATTTT
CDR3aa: CASSPQLADTQYF

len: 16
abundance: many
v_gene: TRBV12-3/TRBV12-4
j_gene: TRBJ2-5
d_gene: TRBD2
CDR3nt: TGTGCCAGCAGGGGTAACCCGGGACTAGCGGGAGGATATCAGTACTTC
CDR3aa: CASRGNPGLAGGYQYF

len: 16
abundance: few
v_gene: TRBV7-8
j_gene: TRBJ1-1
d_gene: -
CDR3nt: TGTGCCAGCAGCCCCCCCTGGGGGGGGGTTAACACTGAAGCTTTCTTT
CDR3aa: CASSPPWGGVNTEAFF

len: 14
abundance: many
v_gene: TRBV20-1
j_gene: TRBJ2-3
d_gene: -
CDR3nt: TGCAGTGCCGAAACAGTGCAGGTGCCAGATACGCAGTATTTT
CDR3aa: CSAETVQVPDTQYF

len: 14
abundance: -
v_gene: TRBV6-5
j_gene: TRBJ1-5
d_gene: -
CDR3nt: TGTGCCAGCAGTTCCCTGGGTAGGGACCAGCCCCAGCATTTT
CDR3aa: CASSSLGRDQPQHF

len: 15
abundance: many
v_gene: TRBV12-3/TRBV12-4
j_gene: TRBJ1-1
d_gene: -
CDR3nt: TGTGCCAGCAGTCCCCGGACAGCCATGAACACTGAAGCTTTCTTT
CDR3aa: CASSPRTAMNTEAFF

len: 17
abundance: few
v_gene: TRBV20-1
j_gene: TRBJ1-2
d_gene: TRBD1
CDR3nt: TGCAGTGCTAGAGTTCCGGGACAGCCCAATAAGGACTATGGCTACACCTTC
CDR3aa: CSARVPGQPNKDYGYTF

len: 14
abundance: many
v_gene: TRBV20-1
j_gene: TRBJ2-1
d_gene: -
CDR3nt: TGCAGTGCTAGAGATATCGAGGGAGGCTATGAGCAGTTCTTC
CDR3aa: CSARDIEGGYEQFF

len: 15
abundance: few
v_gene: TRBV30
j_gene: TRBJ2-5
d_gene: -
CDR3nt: TGTGCCTGGGAGAGGGGCCCGGGCCAAAAAGAGACCCAGTACTTC
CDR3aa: CAWERGPGQKETQYF

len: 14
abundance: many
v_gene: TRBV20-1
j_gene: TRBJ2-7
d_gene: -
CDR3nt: TGCAGTGCTAGATGGTCGCGGGCTCTCTACGAGCAGTACTTC
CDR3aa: CSARWSRALYEQYF

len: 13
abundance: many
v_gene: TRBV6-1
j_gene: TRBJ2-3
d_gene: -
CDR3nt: TGTGCCAGCAGTGAACCCGAGACAGATACGCAGTATTTT
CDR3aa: CASSEPETDTQYF

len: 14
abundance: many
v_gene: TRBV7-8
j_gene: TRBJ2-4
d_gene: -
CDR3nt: TGTGCCAGCAGCTACCACGCGGCCAAAAACATTCAGTACTTC
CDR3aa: CASSYHAAKNIQYF

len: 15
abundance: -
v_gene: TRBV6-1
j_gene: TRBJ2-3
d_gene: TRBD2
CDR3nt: TGTGCCAGCAGAACTAGCGGGAGGGCCGCAGATACGCAGTATTTT
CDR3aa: CASRTSGRAADTQYF

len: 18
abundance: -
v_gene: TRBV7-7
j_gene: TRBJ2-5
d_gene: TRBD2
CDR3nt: TGTGCCAGCAGCCCTGTGGTAGCGGGAGGGCCATCTCAAGAGACCCAGTACTTC
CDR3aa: CASSPVVAGGPSQETQYF

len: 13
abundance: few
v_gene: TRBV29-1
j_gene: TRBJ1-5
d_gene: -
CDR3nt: TGCAGCGTTGGAAGTCCCGGGAGGGAGCCCCAGCATTTT
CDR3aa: CSVGSPGREPQHF